Presented here are 13 T cell receptor beta chains from one specimen sequenced in a study of blood T cell repertoires in COVID-19. Data came from immunoSEQ multiplex PCR; TCRdb stores just in-frame clones and leaves some out. The sample includes roughly 320,000 clones, around nine tenths seen only once; the top ten take almost 4%. Sequencing was carried out using PBMCs or T cells enriched from blood (not recorded which). The receptors shown here come from a woman under 40 who had been exposed to COVID-19.

The chain couples TRBV20-1 to TRBJ1-6; weak D call: TRBD1 (5 bases). CDR3 length: 11 residues. V gave up 5 bases and J gave up 16 bases, with 15 bases separating them. CDR1 is DFQATT and CDR2 is SNEGSKA in the germline V gene (reference sequence). The CDR3 here is CSAVRTNRLHF. CDR3 in DNA: TGCAGTGCTGTGAGGACAAATAGACTCCACTTT.

The chain employs TRBV11-1 and TRBJ2-5; the D gene is possibly TRBD1 (5 bases). The CDR3 is made up of 16 amino acids. CDR1 SGHAT and CDR2 FQDESV come from the germline V gene (reference sequence). Trimming removed 5 bases at V and 5 bases at J, with 21 bases between. The CDR3 region has the DNA TGTGCCAGCAGCATCCGAGGTACAGGTCTCGCGGAGACCCAGTACTTC. Its protein product is CASSIRGTGLAETQYF.

This chain links TRBV6-5 with TRBJ1-2; tentatively, D is TRBD1 (6 bases). Trimming took 6 bases from V and 3 from J, leaving 17 bases between them. The germline gives CDR1 MNHEY, CDR2 SVGAGI. There are 15 residues in the CDR3. CDR3 loop: CASRDSYFGDYGYTF. CDR3 nucleotide sequence: TGTGCCAGCAGGGACAGCTACTTTGGGGACTATGGCTACACCTTC.

The chain employs TRBV3-1 (or the pseudogene TRBV3-2) and TRBJ1-2; perhaps TRBD1 as D (6 bases). The CDR3 extends over 15 amino acids. Per the germline V gene, CDR1 is LGHDT and CDR2 is YNNKEL (reference sequence). The V end was cut by 1 base, the J end by 5 bases, with 14 bases between. CDR3 bases: TGTGCCAGCAGCCAAGGGTCAGGGACAAATTATGGCTACACCTTC. Translating gives CASSQGSGTNYGYTF.

This chain connects TRBV14 to TRBJ2-5; maybe TRBD2 (5 bases). Trimming stripped 4 bases from V and 5 bases from J, with 17 bases between. The CDR3 contains 15 residues. Germline V lookup: CDR1 SGHDN, CDR2 FVKESK. CDR3: CASSPTRARWETQYF. The DNA for the CDR3 is TGTGCCAGCAGCCCCACTAGAGCGAGGTGGGAGACCCAGTACTTC.

The rearrangement uses TRBV3-1 (or the pseudogene TRBV3-2) and TRBJ2-3; 7 bases align to TRBD1. Germline V gene sequence: CDR1 LGHDT, CDR2 YNNKEL (reference sequence). V shed 7 bases and J 5 bases; nucleotides not matched to a gene: 12. This CDR3 contains 15 residues. The CDR3 loop is CASTQTGFGGDTQYF. CDR3 nucleotide sequence: TGTGCCAGCACCCAGACAGGGTTCGGCGGAGATACGCAGTATTTT.

The V gene is TRBV30, the J gene TRBJ2-4; TRBD2 aligns across 8 bases. The CDR3 covers 13 residues. CDR1 GTSNPN and CDR2 SVGIG come from the germline V gene (reference sequence). Trimming at V came to 7 bases and at J to 6 bases, leaving 8 bases not matched to a gene. CDR3 residues: CASTGGAGNIQYF. In nucleotides, the CDR3 is TGTGCCTCCACCGGGGGGGCGGGAAACATTCAGTACTTC.

This clone has just one count. This chain connects TRBV5-5 to TRBJ2-2; possibly TRBD1 for D (5 bases). The CDR3 runs to 17 residues. V gave up 4 bases and J gave up 4 bases, with 20 bases separating them. Germline V gene lookup returns CDR1 SGHKS and CDR2 YYEKEE (reference sequence). The CDR3 region has the DNA TGTGCCAGCAGCCACGGACAAGTCTCCTCTCTCACCGGGGAGCTGTTTTTT. It codes for CASSHGQVSSLTGELFF.

V usage is TRBV3-1 (or the pseudogene TRBV3-2) and J usage is TRBJ1-2; TRBD1 is a possible D gene (5 bases). This CDR3 region has 15 residues. The germline V gene encodes CDR1 LGHDT and CDR2 YNNKEL (reference sequence). Trimming removed 4 bases from V and 6 bases from J, with 18 bases in between. The CDR3, as DNA: TGTGCCAGCAGCCCTCGGCCGTGGGGAGGGGATGGCTACACCTTC. Its translation is CASSPRPWGGDGYTF.

J is TRBJ1-4 and V is TRBV4-1; D call uncertain. The V gene's germline CDR1 is MGHRA and CDR2 YSYEKL. This CDR3 contains 14 residues. Trimming shortened V by 0 bases and J by 7 bases, and 9 bases separated the two germline ends. This CDR3 is CASSQERFIEKLFF. The CDR3 DNA sequence: TGCGCCAGCAGCCAAGAGAGGTTTATTGAAAAACTGTTTTTT.

This chain uses TRBV30 with TRBJ1-1; possible D gene TRBD1, 6 bases. The CDR3 is 15 amino acids. V shed 2 bases and J shed 0 bases, with 13 bases lying between them. The germline gives CDR1 GTSNPN, CDR2 SVGIG (reference sequence). CDR3 coding DNA: TGTGCCTGGAGTCGACAGGAAAGGGTGAACACTGAAGCTTTCTTT. Translated: CAWSRQERVNTEAFF. Complete variable domain (other parts from reference TRBV30 and TRBJ1-1): SQTIHQWPATLVQPVGSPLSLECTVEGTSNPNLYWYRQAAGRGLQLLFYSVGIGQISSEVPQNLSASRPQDRQFILSSKKLLLSDSGFYLCAWSRQERVNTEAFFGQGTRLTVV.

The chain couples TRBV7-8 to TRBJ2-4; TRBD2 aligns across 16 bases. This CDR3 spans 18 amino acids. The ends lost 4 bases at V and 0 bases at J; junction bases unmatched: 3. The germline CDR1 and CDR2 sequences are SGHVS and FQNEAQ. CDR3 DNA: TGTGCCAGCAGCTGGGGACTAGCGGGGGGGCGAGCCAAAAACATTCAGTACTTC. It codes for CASSWGLAGGRAKNIQYF.

J is TRBJ1-2 and V is TRBV15; 12 bases match TRBD1. V was pared by 1 base and J by 8 bases, with 2 bases of the junction left unmatched. Germline values: CDR1 LNHNV, CDR2 YYDKDF (reference sequence). The CDR3 spans 14 residues. In DNA, the CDR3 is TGTGCCACCAGCAGAGGGGACAGGGGGCGCGGCTACACCTTC. It codes for CATSRGDRGRGYTF.